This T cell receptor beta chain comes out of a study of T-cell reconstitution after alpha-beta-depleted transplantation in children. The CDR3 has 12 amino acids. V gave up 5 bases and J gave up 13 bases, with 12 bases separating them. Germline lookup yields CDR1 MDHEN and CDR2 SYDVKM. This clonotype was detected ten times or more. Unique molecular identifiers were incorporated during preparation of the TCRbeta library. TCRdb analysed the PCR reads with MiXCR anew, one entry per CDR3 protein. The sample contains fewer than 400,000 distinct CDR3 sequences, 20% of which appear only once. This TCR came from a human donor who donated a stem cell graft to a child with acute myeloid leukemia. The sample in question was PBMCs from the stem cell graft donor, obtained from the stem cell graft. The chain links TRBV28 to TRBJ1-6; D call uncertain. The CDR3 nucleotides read TGTGCCAGCAGTCGGAAGGATTTGCCCCTCCACTTT. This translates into CASSRKDLPLHF.